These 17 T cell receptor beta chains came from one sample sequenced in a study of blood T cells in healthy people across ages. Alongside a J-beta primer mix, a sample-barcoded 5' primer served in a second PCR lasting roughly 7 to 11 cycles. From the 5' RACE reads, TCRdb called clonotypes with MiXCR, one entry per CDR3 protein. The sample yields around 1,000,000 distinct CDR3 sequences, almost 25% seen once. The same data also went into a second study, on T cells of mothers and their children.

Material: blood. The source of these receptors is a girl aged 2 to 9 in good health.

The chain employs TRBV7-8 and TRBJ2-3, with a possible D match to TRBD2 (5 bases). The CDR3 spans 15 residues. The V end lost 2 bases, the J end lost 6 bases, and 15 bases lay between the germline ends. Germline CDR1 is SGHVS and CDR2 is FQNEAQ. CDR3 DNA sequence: TGTGCCAGCAGCTTATTAGAGGGCCGTTCGGATACGCAGTATTTT. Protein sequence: CASSLLEGRSDTQYF.

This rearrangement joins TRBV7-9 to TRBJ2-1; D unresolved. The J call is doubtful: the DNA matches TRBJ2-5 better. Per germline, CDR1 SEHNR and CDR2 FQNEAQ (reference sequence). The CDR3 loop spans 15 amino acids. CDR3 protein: CASSLYLGVGETQYF. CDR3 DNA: TGTGCCAGCAGCTTATACCTCGGCGTGGGAGAGACCCAGTACTTC.

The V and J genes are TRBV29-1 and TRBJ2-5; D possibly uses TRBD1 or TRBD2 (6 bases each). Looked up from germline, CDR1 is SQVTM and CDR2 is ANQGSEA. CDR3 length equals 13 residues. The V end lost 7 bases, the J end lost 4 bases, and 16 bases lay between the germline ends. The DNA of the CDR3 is TGCAGCGCCAACAGGGAGGAGGTAGAGACCCAGTACTTC. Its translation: CSANREEVETQYF.

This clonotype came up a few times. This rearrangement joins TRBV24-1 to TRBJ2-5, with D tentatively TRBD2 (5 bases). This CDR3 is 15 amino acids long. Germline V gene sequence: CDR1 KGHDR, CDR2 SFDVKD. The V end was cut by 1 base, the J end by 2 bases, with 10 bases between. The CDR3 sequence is CATSDFRGNQETQYF. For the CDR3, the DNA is TGTGCCACCAGTGATTTTCGGGGAAATCAAGAGACCCAGTACTTC.

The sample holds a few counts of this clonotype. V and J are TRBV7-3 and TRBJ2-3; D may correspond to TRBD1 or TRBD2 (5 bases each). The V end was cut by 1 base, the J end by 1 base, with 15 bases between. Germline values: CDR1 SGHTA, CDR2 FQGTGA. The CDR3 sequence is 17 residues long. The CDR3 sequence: CASSLKGTEIGTDTQYF. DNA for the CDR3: TGTGCCAGCAGCTTAAAAGGGACGGAAATTGGCACAGATACGCAGTATTTT.

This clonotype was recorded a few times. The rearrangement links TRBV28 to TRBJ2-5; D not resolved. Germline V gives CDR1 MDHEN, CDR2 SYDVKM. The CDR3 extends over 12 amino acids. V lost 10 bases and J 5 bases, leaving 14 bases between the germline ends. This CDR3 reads CAIHPAGETQYF. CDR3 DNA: TGTGCCATTCACCCGGCTGGGGAGACCCAGTACTTC.

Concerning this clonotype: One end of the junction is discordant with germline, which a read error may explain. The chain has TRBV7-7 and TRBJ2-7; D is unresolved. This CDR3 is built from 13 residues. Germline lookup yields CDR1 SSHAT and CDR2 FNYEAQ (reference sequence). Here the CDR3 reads CASSLVRVSEQYF. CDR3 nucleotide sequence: TGTGCTAGCAGCTTAGTGAGAGTGAGCGAGCAGTACTTC.

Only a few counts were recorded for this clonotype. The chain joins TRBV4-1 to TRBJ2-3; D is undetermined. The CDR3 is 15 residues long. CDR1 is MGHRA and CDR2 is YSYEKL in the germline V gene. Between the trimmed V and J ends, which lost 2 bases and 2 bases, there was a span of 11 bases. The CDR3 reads CASSQPRVFTDTQYF. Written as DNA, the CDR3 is TGCGCCAGCAGCCAACCTAGGGTATTCACAGATACGCAGTATTTT.

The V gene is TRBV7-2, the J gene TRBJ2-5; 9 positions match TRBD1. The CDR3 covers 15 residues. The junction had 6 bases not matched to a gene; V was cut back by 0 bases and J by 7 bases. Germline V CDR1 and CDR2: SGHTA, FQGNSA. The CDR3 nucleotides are TGTGCCAGCAGCTTAGCGGGACAGGGCCTCGGGACCCAGTACTTC. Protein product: CASSLAGQGLGTQYF. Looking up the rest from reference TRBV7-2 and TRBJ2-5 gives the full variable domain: GAGVSQSPSNKVTEKGKDVELRCDPISGHTALYWYRQSLGQGLEFLIYFQGNSAPDKSGLPSDRFSAERTGGSVSTLTIQRTQQEDSAVYLCASSLAGQGLGTQYFGPGTRLLVL.

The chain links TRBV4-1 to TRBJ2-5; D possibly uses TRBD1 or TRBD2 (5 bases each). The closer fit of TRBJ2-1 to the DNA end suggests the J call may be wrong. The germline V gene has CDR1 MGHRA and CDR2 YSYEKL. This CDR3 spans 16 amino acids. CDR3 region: CASRPTMGLFSGEQFF. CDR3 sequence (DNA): TGCGCCAGCAGACCAACAATGGGGCTATTCTCGGGAGAGCAGTTCTTC.

Here the CDR3 reads CASRGQLYETQYF. In DNA, the CDR3 is TGTGCCAGCAGGGGACAGTTGTACGAGACCCAGTACTTC. The chain has TRBV7-2 and TRBJ2-5; 7 bases are shared with TRBD1. The V gene's germline CDR1 is SGHTA and CDR2 FQGNSA. This CDR3 spans 13 amino acids. V was pared by 6 bases and J by 5 bases, with 6 bases of the junction left unmatched.

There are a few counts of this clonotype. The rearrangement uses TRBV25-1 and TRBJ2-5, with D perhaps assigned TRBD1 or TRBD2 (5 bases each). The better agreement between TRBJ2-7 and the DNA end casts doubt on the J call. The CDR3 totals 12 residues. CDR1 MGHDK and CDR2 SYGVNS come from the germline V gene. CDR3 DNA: TGTGCCAGCAGGGGGGTCTACTACGAGCAGTACTTC. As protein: CASRGVYYEQYF.

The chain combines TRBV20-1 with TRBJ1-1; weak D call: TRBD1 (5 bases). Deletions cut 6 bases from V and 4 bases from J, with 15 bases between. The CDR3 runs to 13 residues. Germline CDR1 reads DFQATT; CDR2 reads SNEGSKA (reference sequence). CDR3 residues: CSASGQLATEAFF. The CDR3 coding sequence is TGCAGTGCCTCGGGGCAGTTGGCCACTGAAGCTTTCTTT.

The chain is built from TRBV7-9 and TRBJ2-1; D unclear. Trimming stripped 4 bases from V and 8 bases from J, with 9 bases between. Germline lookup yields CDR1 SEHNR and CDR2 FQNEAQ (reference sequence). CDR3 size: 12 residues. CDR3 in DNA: TGTGCCAGCAGCTCAATTTTGGATGAGCAGTTCTTC. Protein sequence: CASSSILDEQFF.

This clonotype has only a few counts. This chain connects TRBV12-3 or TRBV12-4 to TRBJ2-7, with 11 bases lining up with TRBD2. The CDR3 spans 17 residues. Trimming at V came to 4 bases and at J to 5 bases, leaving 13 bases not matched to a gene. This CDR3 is CASSYTRPSGRSDEQYF. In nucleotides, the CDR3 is TGTGCCAGCAGTTACACCCGACCTAGCGGGAGGTCTGACGAGCAGTACTTC.

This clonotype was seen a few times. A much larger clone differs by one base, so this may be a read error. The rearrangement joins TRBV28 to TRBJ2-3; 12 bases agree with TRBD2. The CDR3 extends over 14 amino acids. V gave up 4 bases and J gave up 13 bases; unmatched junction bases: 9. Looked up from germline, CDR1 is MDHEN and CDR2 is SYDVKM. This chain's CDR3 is CASSYASGRGREYF. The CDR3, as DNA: TGTGCCAGCAGTTACGCTAGCGGGAGGGGAAGAGAGTATTTT. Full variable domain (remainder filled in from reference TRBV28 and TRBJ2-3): DVKVTQSSRYLVKRTGEKVFLECVQDMDHENMFWYRQDPGLGLRLIYFSYDVKMKEKGDIPEGYSVSREKKERFSLILESASTNQTSMYLCASSYASGRGREYFGPGTRLTVL.

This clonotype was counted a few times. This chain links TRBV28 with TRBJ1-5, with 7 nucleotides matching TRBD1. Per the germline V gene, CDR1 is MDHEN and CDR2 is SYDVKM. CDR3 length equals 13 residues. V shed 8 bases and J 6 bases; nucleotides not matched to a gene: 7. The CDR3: CASWEGAGQPQHF. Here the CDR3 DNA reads TGTGCCAGCTGGGAGGGGGCGGGTCAGCCCCAGCATTTT. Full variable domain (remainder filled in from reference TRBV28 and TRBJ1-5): DVKVTQSSRYLVKRTGEKVFLECVQDMDHENMFWYRQDPGLGLRLIYFSYDVKMKEKGDIPEGYSVSREKKERFSLILESASTNQTSMYLCASWEGAGQPQHFGDGTRLSIL.